These 28 T cell receptor beta chains were all obtained from the same sample, sequenced in a study of PD-1 blockade in classical Hodgkin lymphoma. Profiled with immunoSEQ multiplex PCR; TCRdb holds only in-frame clones, not every one. In the table there are roughly 90,000 clones, roughly 81% of which are singletons. Relapses following autologous stem cell transplantation were seen in all patients, with brentuximab vedotin exposure varying. Sequences were derived from peripheral blood mononuclear cells (PBMCs), sampled before the second cycle of nivolumab. The receptors were sampled from a human donor with classical Hodgkin lymphoma.

CDR3 protein: CASSLGQNMNTEAFF. The DNA for the CDR3 is TGTGCCAGCAGCCTGGGGCAGAACATGAACACTGAAGCTTTCTTT. V gene TRBV7-6 combines with J gene TRBJ1-1, with D tentatively TRBD1 (5 bases). CDR1 SGHVS and CDR2 FNYEAQ come from the germline V gene. V was trimmed by 5 bases and J by 0 bases, leaving 13 bases between them. The CDR3 is 15 amino acids.

This clone has ten or more counts. The V and J genes are TRBV7-8 and TRBJ2-7; possibly TRBD2 for D (5 bases). V was pared by 3 bases and J by 7 bases, with 16 bases between. The CDR3 is 14 residues long. Germline V gene sequence: CDR1 SGHVS, CDR2 FQNEAQ. In DNA form, the CDR3 reads TGTGCCAGCAGCTTTGTGGGTACTACGGGGGAGCAGTACTTC. Translating it yields CASSFVGTTGEQYF. The full variable domain, in which reference TRBV7-8 and TRBJ2-7 provide the parts outside the CDR3, is GAGVSQSPRYKVAKRGQDVALRCDPISGHVSLFWYQQALGQGPEFLTYFQNEAQLDKSGLPSDRFFAERPEGSVSTLKIQRTQQEDSAVYLCASSFVGTTGEQYFGPGTRLTVT.

The chain employs TRBV4-1 and TRBJ2-1, with 10 bases aligning to TRBD2. V lost 1 base, J lost 13 bases, and 10 bases stayed unmatched. This CDR3 spans 15 amino acids. Per germline, CDR1 MGHRA and CDR2 YSYEKL. The DNA for the CDR3 is TGCGCCAGCAGCCAAGGTCTAGCGGGGGCAGACGACCAGTTCTTC. Translated: CASSQGLAGADDQFF.

This chain links TRBV18 with TRBJ1-4; D is unresolved. Trimming took off 0 bases at V and 0 bases at J, with 8 bases between the two ends. The CDR3 extends over 16 amino acids. Germline V lookup: CDR1 KGHSH, CDR2 LQKENI. The CDR3: CASSPPGPSTNEKLFF. The CDR3 DNA follows: TGTGCCAGCTCACCACCGGGCCCCTCAACTAATGAAAAACTGTTTTTT.

V gene TRBV5-1 combines with J gene TRBJ1-2, with D possibly matching TRBD1 (5 bases). CDR1 and CDR2 (germline): SGHRS, YFSETQ. The CDR3 spans 15 residues. The V and J ends lost 0 bases and 5 bases respectively, with 14 bases between them. The DNA of the CDR3 is TGCGCCAGCAGCTTGGGACAGCCGGGGCAGTATGGCTACACCTTC. This codes for CASSLGQPGQYGYTF.

V is TRBV27 and J is TRBJ1-4, with TRBD1 matching 8 bases. The V gene's germline CDR1 is MNHEY and CDR2 SMNVEV (reference sequence). J lost 4 bases, V lost 6 bases, and 10 bases had no gene match. CDR3 length equals 16 residues. DNA of the CDR3: TGTGCCAGCAGCACCGGGACAGGCCCGATTAATGAAAAACTGTTTTTT. The encoded protein is CASSTGTGPINEKLFF. Combining the CDR3 with reference TRBV27 and TRBJ1-4 gives the whole variable domain EAQVTQNPRYLITVTGKKLTVTCSQNMNHEYMSWYRQDPGLGLRQIYYSMNVEVTDKGDVPEGYKVSRKEKRNFPLILESPSPNQTSLYFCASSTGTGPINEKLFFGSGTQLSVL.

This sequence joins TRBV15 and TRBJ2-7, with TRBD1 matching 9 bases. J gave up 3 bases and V 0 bases, and 3 bases lay outside the gene matches. Germline CDR1 and CDR2: LNHNV and YYDKDF (reference sequence). The length of the CDR3 is 15 residues. The CDR3 DNA follows: TGTGCCACCAGCAGAGATGGGACAGGGCGCTACGAGCAGTACTTC. Amino acids: CATSRDGTGRYEQYF.

The chain employs TRBV7-6 and TRBJ2-7, with 9 positions matching TRBD2. This CDR3 contains 16 residues. The V segment lost 5 bases and the J segment 3 bases; nucleotides outside the gene matches: 11. CDR1 is SGHVS, CDR2 FNYEAQ, per germline. CDR3 coding DNA: TGTGCCAGCAGCCTGCGGGGGGGCGGCAGCCACTACGAGCAGTACTTC. Amino acids: CASSLRGGGSHYEQYF.

In this sample, this clone turned up a few times. The chain is built from TRBV27 and TRBJ1-4, with D maybe TRBD1 (5 bases). V was trimmed by 5 bases and J by 0 bases, leaving 19 bases between them. This CDR3 spans 18 amino acids. Germline V lookup: CDR1 MNHEY, CDR2 SMNVEV (reference sequence). The chain's CDR3 is CASSPNPGRFATNEKLFF. The CDR3 DNA follows: TGTGCCAGCAGTCCCAACCCGGGACGGTTTGCAACTAATGAAAAACTGTTTTTT. Full variable domain (missing parts from reference TRBV27 and TRBJ1-4): EAQVTQNPRYLITVTGKKLTVTCSQNMNHEYMSWYRQDPGLGLRQIYYSMNVEVTDKGDVPEGYKVSRKEKRNFPLILESPSPNQTSLYFCASSPNPGRFATNEKLFFGSGTQLSVL.

This chain links TRBV27 with TRBJ1-1; possible D gene TRBD1, 5 bases. The germline V gene has CDR1 MNHEY and CDR2 SMNVEV (reference sequence). CDR3 length equals 14 residues. V dropped 3 bases and J dropped 7 bases, with 15 bases sitting between them. The CDR3 nucleotides read TGTGCCAGCAGTTTCTCCCCACGGGGCAGTGAAGCTTTCTTT. Protein product: CASSFSPRGSEAFF.

The V gene is TRBV5-1, the J gene TRBJ1-4; D gene unclear. V was cut by 0 bases and J by 5 bases, with 11 bases left in between. Germline CDR1 reads SGHRS; CDR2 reads YFSETQ. The CDR3 extends over 15 amino acids. CDR3 sequence reads: CASSLGSSQNEKLFF. CDR3 sequence (DNA): TGCGCCAGCAGCTTGGGGTCCTCGCAGAATGAAAAACTGTTTTTT.

The rearrangement uses TRBV7-8 and TRBJ2-7; 12 bases are a match to TRBD2. The germline V gene has CDR1 SGHVS and CDR2 FQNEAQ. The CDR3 is made up of 19 amino acids. Trimming at V came to 5 bases and at J to 1 base, leaving 15 bases not matched to a gene. The CDR3 DNA reads as TGTGCCAGCAGCCAGACGGGACTAGCGGGCCCCCGGGGTTCCTACGAGCAGTACTTC. Its translation is CASSQTGLAGPRGSYEQYF.

The genes are TRBV29-1 and TRBJ1-1, with D unclear. Trimming took 4 bases from V and 1 from J, leaving 10 bases between them. CDR1 is SQVTM, CDR2 ANQGSEA, per germline. This CDR3 has 13 amino acids. CDR3 residues: CSVGSPGNTEAFF. The CDR3 DNA reads TGCAGCGTTGGGTCCCCAGGGAACACTGAAGCTTTCTTT.

The rearrangement links TRBV18 to TRBJ2-5; D gene ambiguous. Germline values: CDR1 KGHSH, CDR2 LQKENI. The length of the CDR3 is 16 residues. V shed 3 bases and J shed 3 bases, with 17 bases lying between them. The CDR3 is CASSPLGPRLEETQYF. The DNA of the CDR3 is TGTGCCAGCTCACCCCTTGGACCCCGGTTAGAAGAGACCCAGTACTTC.

The V gene is TRBV19, the J gene TRBJ2-5, with D possibly TRBD2 on 6 matching bases. The CDR3 extends over 13 amino acids. V lost 6 bases, J lost 4 bases, and 12 bases lay in between. CDR1 and CDR2 (germline): LNHDA, SQIVND (reference sequence). CDR3 DNA: TGTGCCAGTAGCGGACTACTCGCAGAGACCCAGTACTTC. Translating gives CASSGLLAETQYF.

The chain combines TRBV10-3 with TRBJ1-2; 7 bases line up with TRBD1. Germline CDR1 is ENHRY and CDR2 is SYGVKD. J lost 8 bases, V lost 6 bases, and 12 bases had no gene match. CDR3 length equals 14 residues. The CDR3 nucleotides are TGTGCCATCAGGACCGACAGGGAATTTTCGGGCTACACCTTC. It yields the protein CAIRTDREFSGYTF.

The V gene is TRBV5-1, the J gene TRBJ2-6, with D perhaps TRBD1 (6 bases). Germline CDR1 and CDR2: SGHRS and YFSETQ. CDR3 length equals 16 residues. The ends were cut back, 3 bases at V and 4 bases at J, with 14 bases in the middle. CDR3 sequence: CASSSWTVPGANVLTF. The CDR3 bases are TGCGCCAGCAGCTCATGGACAGTCCCCGGGGCCAACGTCCTGACTTTC.

The V and J genes are TRBV25-1 and TRBJ2-5; 8 bases match TRBD1. The CDR3 totals 13 residues. J lost 1 base, V lost 6 bases, and 1 base had no gene match. Per the germline V gene, CDR1 is MGHDK and CDR2 is SYGVNS. CDR3 sequence (DNA): TGTGCCAGCAGGGGGACAGGCCAAGAGACCCAGTACTTC. Encoded protein: CASRGTGQETQYF.

This sequence joins TRBV28 and TRBJ1-1; D is unclear. The germline V gene has CDR1 MDHEN and CDR2 SYDVKM. V lost 4 bases and J 13 bases, leaving 16 bases between the germline ends. The CDR3 has 12 amino acids. In DNA, the CDR3 is TGTGCCAGCAGTTCGGTGGGTCAGTCAGATTTCTTT. It codes for CASSSVGQSDFF. Full variable domain (remainder filled in from reference TRBV28 and TRBJ1-1): DVKVTQSSRYLVKRTGEKVFLECVQDMDHENMFWYRQDPGLGLRLIYFSYDVKMKEKGDIPEGYSVSREKKERFSLILESASTNQTSMYLCASSSVGQSDFFGQGTRLTVV.

This chain joins TRBV7-8 and TRBJ2-7; TRBD1 agrees at 9 bases. The CDR3 is made up of 14 amino acids. The germline gives CDR1 SGHVS, CDR2 FQNEAQ. Trimming removed 4 bases from V and 2 bases from J; junction bases left unmatched: 3. The CDR3: CASSWTGDAYEQYF. CDR3 DNA: TGTGCCAGCAGCTGGACAGGGGACGCCTACGAGCAGTACTTC.

The CDR3 region has the DNA TGCGCCAGCAGCCCGACTAGCACAGAGACCCAGTACTTC. This gives the protein CASSPTSTETQYF. The chain combines TRBV5-1 with TRBJ2-5; 7 nucleotides match TRBD2. The V gene's germline CDR1 is SGHRS and CDR2 YFSETQ. V dropped 4 bases and J dropped 4; count of bases not matched to a gene: 4. The CDR3 runs to 13 residues.

This chain connects TRBV5-1 to TRBJ2-3, with 7 bases fitting TRBD2. Germline V gene sequence: CDR1 SGHRS, CDR2 YFSETQ. Losses at the gene ends were 4 bases for V and 4 bases for J; bases not matched to a gene: 6. This CDR3 comprises 14 residues. The CDR3 bases are TGCGCCAGCAGCACCAGGGAGGGTGCAGATACGCAGTATTTT. The encoded protein is CASSTREGADTQYF.

The J gene is TRBJ1-2, the V gene TRBV7-8, with D perhaps TRBD1 (5 bases). Germline CDR1 reads SGHVS; CDR2 reads FQNEAQ. The CDR3 consists of 13 residues. V was trimmed by 2 bases and J by 3 bases, leaving 7 bases between them. Written as DNA, the CDR3 is TGTGCCAGCAGCTTACAGGGCCACTATGGCTACACCTTC. Translating it yields CASSLQGHYGYTF.

This chain uses TRBV5-4 with TRBJ2-3; TRBD2 might be the D (5 bases). The germline V gene has CDR1 SGHNT and CDR2 YYREEE (reference sequence). Trimming took 0 bases from V and 4 from J, leaving 15 bases between them. The CDR3 totals 16 residues. CDR3 sequence: CASSLGGRAGADTQYF. The CDR3 region has the DNA TGTGCCAGCAGCTTGGGTGGCCGGGCCGGGGCAGATACGCAGTATTTT.

This chain uses TRBV9 with TRBJ1-2; no definite D call. Germline CDR1 and CDR2: SGDLS and YYNGEE. V lost 3 bases and J 0 bases, leaving 15 bases between the germline ends. The CDR3 covers 16 residues. The CDR3 loop reads CASSASFGSPNYGYTF. CDR3 bases: TGTGCCAGCAGCGCTAGTTTCGGCTCTCCTAACTATGGCTACACCTTC. Drawing the rest from reference TRBV9 and TRBJ1-2, the complete variable domain is DSGVTQTPKHLITATGQRVTLRCSPRSGDLSVYWYQQSLDQGLQFLIQYYNGEERAKGNILERFSAQQFPDLHSELNLSSLELGDSALYFCASSASFGSPNYGYTFGSGTRLTVV.

This clone has just a few counts. The chain combines TRBV5-6 with TRBJ1-5; the D gene is possibly TRBD1 (5 bases). The length of the CDR3 is 14 residues. CDR1 and CDR2 from the germline V gene are SGHDT and YYEEEE. Trimming pared 0 bases from V and 6 bases from J, leaving 10 bases between. CDR3 sequence: CASSLEGSAQPQHF. The CDR3 DNA reads TGTGCCAGCAGCTTGGAGGGGTCTGCTCAGCCCCAGCATTTT.

This clone appeared once. This chain uses TRBV7-2 with TRBJ2-3, with 10 bases aligning to TRBD2. V lost 5 bases to trimming and J lost 4 bases; unmatched junction nucleotides: 3. The CDR3 is 14 amino acids. Germline V gene data show CDR1 as SGHTA and CDR2 as FQGNSA. CDR3 residues: CASSRGTSADTQYF. For the CDR3, the DNA is TGTGCCAGCAGCCGCGGGACTAGCGCAGATACGCAGTATTTT. Variable domain in full (rest from reference TRBV7-2 and TRBJ2-3): GAGVSQSPSNKVTEKGKDVELRCDPISGHTALYWYRQSLGQGLEFLIYFQGNSAPDKSGLPSDRFSAERTGGSVSTLTIQRTQQEDSAVYLCASSRGTSADTQYFGPGTRLTVL.

J is TRBJ2-3 and V is TRBV11-2; D gene uncertain. Germline CDR1 reads SGHAT; CDR2 reads FQNNGV. The V end lost 0 bases, the J end lost 2 bases, and 9 bases lay between the germline ends. The CDR3 spans 15 residues. The DNA of the CDR3 is TGTGCCAGCAGCTTAGATCCACACAACACAGATACGCAGTATTTT. Its protein is CASSLDPHNTDTQYF.